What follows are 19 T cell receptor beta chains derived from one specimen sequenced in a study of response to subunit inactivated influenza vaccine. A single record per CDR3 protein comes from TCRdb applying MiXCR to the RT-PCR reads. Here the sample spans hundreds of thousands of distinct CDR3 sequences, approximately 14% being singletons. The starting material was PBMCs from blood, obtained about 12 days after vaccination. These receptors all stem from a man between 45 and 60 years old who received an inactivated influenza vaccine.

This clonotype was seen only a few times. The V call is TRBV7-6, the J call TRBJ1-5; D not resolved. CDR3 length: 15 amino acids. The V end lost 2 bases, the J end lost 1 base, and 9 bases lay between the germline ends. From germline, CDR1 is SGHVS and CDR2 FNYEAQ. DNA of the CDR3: TGTGCCAGCAGCTTAACAGCTTTAAGCAATCAGCCCCAGCATTTT. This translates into CASSLTALSNQPQHF.

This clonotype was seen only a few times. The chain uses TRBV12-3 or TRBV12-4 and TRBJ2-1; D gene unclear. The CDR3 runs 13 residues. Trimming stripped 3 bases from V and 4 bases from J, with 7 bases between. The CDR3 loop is CASSFSRYNEQFF. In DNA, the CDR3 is TGTGCCAGCAGTTTCTCTAGATACAATGAGCAGTTCTTC.

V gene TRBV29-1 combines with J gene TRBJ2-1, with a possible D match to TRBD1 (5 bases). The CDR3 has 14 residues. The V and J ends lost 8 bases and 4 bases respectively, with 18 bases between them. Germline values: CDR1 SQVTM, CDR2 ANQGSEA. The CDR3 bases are TGCAGCATAAGATACAGGATCGGTTACAATGAGCAGTTCTTC. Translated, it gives CSIRYRIGYNEQFF.

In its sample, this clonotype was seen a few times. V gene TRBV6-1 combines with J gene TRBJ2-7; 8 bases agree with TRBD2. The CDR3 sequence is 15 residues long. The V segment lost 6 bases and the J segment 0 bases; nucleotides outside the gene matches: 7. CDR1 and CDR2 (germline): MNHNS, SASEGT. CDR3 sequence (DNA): TGTGCCAGCAGGGTTAGCGGGGTCCCCTCCTACGAGCAGTACTTC. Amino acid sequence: CASRVSGVPSYEQYF.

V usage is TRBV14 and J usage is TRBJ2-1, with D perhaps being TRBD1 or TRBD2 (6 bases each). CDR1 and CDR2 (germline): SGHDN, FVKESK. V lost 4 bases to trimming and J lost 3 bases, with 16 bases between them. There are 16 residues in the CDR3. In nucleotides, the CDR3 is TGTGCCAGCAGCCGCGGGGACAAGGCGTTCTACAATGAGCAGTTCTTC. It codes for CASSRGDKAFYNEQFF.

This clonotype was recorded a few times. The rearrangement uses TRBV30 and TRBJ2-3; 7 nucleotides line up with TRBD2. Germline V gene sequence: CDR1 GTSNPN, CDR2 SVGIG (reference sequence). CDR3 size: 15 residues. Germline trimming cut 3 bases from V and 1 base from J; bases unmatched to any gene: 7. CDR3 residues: CAWRPIAGGTDTQYF. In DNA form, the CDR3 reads TGTGCCTGGAGGCCCATAGCGGGCGGCACAGATACGCAGTATTTT.

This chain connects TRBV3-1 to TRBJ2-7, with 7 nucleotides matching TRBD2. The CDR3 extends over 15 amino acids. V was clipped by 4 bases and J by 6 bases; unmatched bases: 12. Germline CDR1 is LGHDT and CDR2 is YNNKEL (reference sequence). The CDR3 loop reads CASSRRDYGLIEQYF. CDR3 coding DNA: TGTGCCAGCAGCCGCCGGGACTATGGCTTGATCGAGCAGTACTTC.

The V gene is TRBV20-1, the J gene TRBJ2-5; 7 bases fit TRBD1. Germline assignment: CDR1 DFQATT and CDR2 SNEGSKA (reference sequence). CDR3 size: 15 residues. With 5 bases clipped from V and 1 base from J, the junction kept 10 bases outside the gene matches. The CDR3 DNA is TGCAGTGCTCCTAGTGGGACAGTTGCCCAAGAGACCCAGTACTTC. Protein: CSAPSGTVAQETQYF.

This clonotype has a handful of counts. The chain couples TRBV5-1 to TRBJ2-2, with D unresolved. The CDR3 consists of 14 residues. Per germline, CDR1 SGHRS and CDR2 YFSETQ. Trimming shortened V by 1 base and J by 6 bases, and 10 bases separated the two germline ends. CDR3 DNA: TGCGCCAGCAGCTTGATTGCTAACCCCGGGGAGCTGTTTTTT. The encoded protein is CASSLIANPGELFF.

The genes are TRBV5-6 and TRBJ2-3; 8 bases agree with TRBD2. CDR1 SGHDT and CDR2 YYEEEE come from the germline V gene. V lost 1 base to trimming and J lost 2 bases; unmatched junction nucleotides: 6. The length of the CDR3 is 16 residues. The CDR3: CASSLLVRGDTDTQYF. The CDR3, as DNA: TGTGCCAGCAGCTTGTTGGTGCGGGGGGACACAGATACGCAGTATTTT.

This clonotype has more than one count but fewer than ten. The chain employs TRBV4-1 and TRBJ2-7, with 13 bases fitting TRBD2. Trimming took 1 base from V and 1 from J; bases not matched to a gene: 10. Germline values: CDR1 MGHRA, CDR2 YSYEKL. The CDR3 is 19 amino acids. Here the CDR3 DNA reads TGCGCCAGCAGCCAAGTAGCCTCCGGGACTAGCGGGATTTCCTACGAGCAGTACTTC. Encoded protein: CASSQVASGTSGISYEQYF.

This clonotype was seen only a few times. CDR3 in amino acids: CASSSSQGGKEKLFF. CDR3 nucleotides: TGTGCCAGCAGTTCCAGTCAGGGAGGGAAGGAAAAACTGTTTTTT. The rearrangement links TRBV12-3 or TRBV12-4 to TRBJ1-4; a weak D match, TRBD1 (5 bases). With 4 bases removed from V and 8 bases from J, the gap between germline ends came to 17 bases. This CDR3 has 15 residues.

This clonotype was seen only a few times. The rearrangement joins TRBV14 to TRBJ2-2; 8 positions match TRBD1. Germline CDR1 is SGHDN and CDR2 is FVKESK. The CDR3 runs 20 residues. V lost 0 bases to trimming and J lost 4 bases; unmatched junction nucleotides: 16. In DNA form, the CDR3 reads TGTGCCAGCAGCCAAGATCGTGGAGGCAGGGGGCGCAGCGGCACCGGGGAGCTGTTTTTT. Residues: CASSQDRGGRGRSGTGELFF.

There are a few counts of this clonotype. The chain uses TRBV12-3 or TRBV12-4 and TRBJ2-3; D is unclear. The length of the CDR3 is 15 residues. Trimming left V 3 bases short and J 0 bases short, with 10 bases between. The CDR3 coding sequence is TGTGCCAGCAGTTTCGGCTCTTATAGCACAGATACGCAGTATTTT. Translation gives CASSFGSYSTDTQYF.

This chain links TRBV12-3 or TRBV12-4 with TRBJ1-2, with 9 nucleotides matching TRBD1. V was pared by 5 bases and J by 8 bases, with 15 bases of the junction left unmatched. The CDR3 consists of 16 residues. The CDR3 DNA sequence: TGTGCCAGCAGTCCTAGGGGGACAGGGTTTTCAAACGGCTACACCTTC. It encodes CASSPRGTGFSNGYTF.

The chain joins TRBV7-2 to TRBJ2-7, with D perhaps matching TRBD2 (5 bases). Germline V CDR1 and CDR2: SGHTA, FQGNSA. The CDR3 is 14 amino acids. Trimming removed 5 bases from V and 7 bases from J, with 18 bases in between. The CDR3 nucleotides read TGTGCCAGCAGCCTCGAGCGTGGAGGCGGGGAGCAGTACTTC. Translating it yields CASSLERGGGEQYF. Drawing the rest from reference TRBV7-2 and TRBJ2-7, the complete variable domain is GAGVSQSPSNKVTEKGKDVELRCDPISGHTALYWYRQSLGQGLEFLIYFQGNSAPDKSGLPSDRFSAERTGGSVSTLTIQRTQQEDSAVYLCASSLERGGGEQYFGPGTRLTVT.

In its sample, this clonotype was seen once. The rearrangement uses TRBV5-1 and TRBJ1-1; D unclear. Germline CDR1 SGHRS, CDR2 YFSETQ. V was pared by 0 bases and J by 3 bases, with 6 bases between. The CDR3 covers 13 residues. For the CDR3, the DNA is TGCGCCAGCAGCTTGGCACCTGACACTGAAGCTTTCTTT. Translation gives CASSLAPDTEAFF.

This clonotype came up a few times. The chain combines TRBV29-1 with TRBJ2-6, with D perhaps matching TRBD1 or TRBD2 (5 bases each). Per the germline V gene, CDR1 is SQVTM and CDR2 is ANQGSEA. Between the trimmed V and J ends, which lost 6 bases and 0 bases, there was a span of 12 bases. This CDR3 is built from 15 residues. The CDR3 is CSVPAGGSGANVLTF. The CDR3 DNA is TGCAGCGTGCCCGCTGGGGGCTCTGGGGCCAACGTCCTGACTTTC.

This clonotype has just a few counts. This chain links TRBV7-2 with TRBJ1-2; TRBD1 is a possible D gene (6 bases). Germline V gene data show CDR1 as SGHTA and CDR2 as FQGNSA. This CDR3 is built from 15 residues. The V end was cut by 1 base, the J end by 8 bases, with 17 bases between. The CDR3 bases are TGTGCCAGCAGCTTAGTTTGGGAGGCAGGGGAAGGCTACACCTTC. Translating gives CASSLVWEAGEGYTF.